The 20 T cell receptor beta chains reported below all come from one sample, sequenced in a study of identical twins. TCRdb re-called the 5' RACE reads through MiXCR, storing one row per CDR3 protein. The table records 300,000 to 350,000 distinct CDR3 sequences, 9% to 15% of them present only once. These sequences were also reported in another study, on yellow fever vaccine responses in identical twins.

The source material was CD8+ T cells sorted from blood. These receptors originate from a young woman in good health.

The chain is built from TRBV24-1 and TRBJ2-1; TRBD1 is a possible D gene (6 bases). Germline V CDR1 and CDR2: KGHDR, SFDVKD. The CDR3 is made up of 15 amino acids. Trimming took 7 bases from V and 0 from J, leaving 12 bases between them. The CDR3 DNA reads as TGTGCCACCAGGAGGACAGCTTGCTCCTACAATGAGCAGTTCTTC. It is translated as CATRRTACSYNEQFF.

The CDR3 DNA reads TGTGCCACCACCTCGTCACGGTCGAACACCGGGGAGCTGTTTTTT. Protein: CATTSSRSNTGELFF. The chain is built from TRBV24-1 and TRBJ2-2; D remains ambiguous. CDR3 length equals 15 residues. Trimming pared 8 bases from V and 0 bases from J, leaving 12 bases between. CDR1 is KGHDR and CDR2 is SFDVKD in the germline V gene.

There are a few counts of this clonotype. The rearrangement joins TRBV5-1 to TRBJ2-1; D remains unclear. V dropped 2 bases and J dropped 5 bases, with 5 bases sitting between them. The CDR3 sequence is 12 residues long. Germline CDR1 and CDR2: SGHRS and YFSETQ. CDR3 nucleotides: TGCGCCAGCAGCTTACCTCACAATGAGCAGTTCTTC. Amino acid sequence: CASSLPHNEQFF.

This clonotype was counted only a few times. The genes are TRBV5-1 and TRBJ2-2; D may be TRBD1 (6 bases). The CDR3 totals 15 residues. V shed 4 bases and J shed 3 bases, with 13 bases lying between them. The V gene's germline CDR1 is SGHRS and CDR2 YFSETQ. DNA for the CDR3: TGCGCCAGCAGCCCCGGGGACAAGCACACCGGGGAGCTGTTTTTT. Its translation is CASSPGDKHTGELFF.

V gene TRBV6-1 combines with J gene TRBJ2-5; either TRBD1 or TRBD2 may fit D (7 bases each). V lost 4 bases and J 1 base, leaving 16 bases between the germline ends. Germline V CDR1 and CDR2: MNHNS, SASEGT. CDR3 size: 16 residues. For the CDR3, the DNA is TGTGCCAGCAGTGCATGGGAGGGGGCCCTCCAAGAGACCCAGTACTTC. It specifies CASSAWEGALQETQYF.

This clonotype was observed a handful of times. V gene TRBV3-1 combines with J gene TRBJ2-3; the match to TRBD2 covers 13 bases. The V gene's germline CDR1 is LGHDT and CDR2 YNNKEL (reference sequence). Losses at the gene ends were 4 bases for V and 3 bases for J; bases not matched to a gene: 4. The CDR3 runs to 16 residues. The CDR3 region is CASSPLAGGPTDTQYF. Here the CDR3 DNA reads TGTGCCAGCAGCCCACTAGCGGGGGGGCCAACAGATACGCAGTATTTT.

This chain connects TRBV13 to TRBJ2-5, with D tentatively TRBD2 (5 bases). V was pared by 3 bases and J by 2 bases, with 7 bases between. The V gene's germline CDR1 is PRHDT and CDR2 FYEKMQ (reference sequence). The CDR3 is 13 amino acids. The CDR3 sequence: CASSLGAQETQYF. CDR3 coding DNA: TGTGCCAGCAGCTTGGGAGCACAAGAGACCCAGTACTTC.

This clonotype was detected only a few times. The gene calls are TRBV7-9 and TRBJ1-1; no definite D call. Trimming cost V 9 bases and J 3 bases, with 14 bases left between them. This CDR3 region has 13 residues. The germline gives CDR1 SEHNR, CDR2 FQNEAQ (reference sequence). The CDR3 sequence: CASTQGFDTEAFF. The CDR3 coding sequence is TGTGCCAGTACCCAAGGATTCGACACTGAAGCTTTCTTT. The full variable domain, in which reference TRBV7-9 and TRBJ1-1 provide the parts outside the CDR3, is DTGVSQNPRHKITKRGQNVTFRCDPISEHNRLYWYRQTLGQGPEFLTYFQNEAQLEKSRLLSDRFSAERPKGSFSTLEIQRTEQGDSAMYLCASTQGFDTEAFFGQGTRLTVV.

This chain connects TRBV6-5 to TRBJ1-2; TRBD1 might be the D (5 bases). Germline-derived CDR1 and CDR2 are MNHEY and SVGAGI. V was shortened by 2 bases and J by 4 bases, with 14 bases between the two germline ends. This CDR3 is 15 amino acids long. CDR3 sequence: CASSYQTGGVYGYTF. The CDR3 bases are TGTGCCAGCAGTTACCAGACCGGGGGAGTCTATGGCTACACCTTC.

V usage is TRBV4-2 and J usage is TRBJ2-1; 12 nucleotides match TRBD2. Germline CDR1 LGHNA, CDR2 YNFKEQ. There are 18 residues in the CDR3. The V gene end was trimmed by 3 bases and the J gene end by 0 bases; junction bases not matched to a gene: 6. CDR3 region: CASSHPILAGGSYNEQFF. The CDR3 DNA sequence: TGTGCCAGCAGCCACCCCATACTAGCGGGAGGCTCCTACAATGAGCAGTTCTTC.

This clonotype was seen a few times. The CDR3 bases are TGTGCCAGCAGTTTAGAGGTCCTACTTTCACCCCTCCACTTT. It codes for CASSLEVLLSPLHF. The chain combines TRBV12-3 or TRBV12-4 with TRBJ1-6; no clear D. CDR3 length: 14 amino acids. V shed 1 base and J shed 9 bases, with 10 bases lying between them.

This chain uses TRBV4-1 with TRBJ2-2, with 16 bases matching TRBD2. Germline CDR1 is MGHRA and CDR2 is YSYEKL. The CDR3 loop spans 18 amino acids. V trimming: 3 bases; J trimming: 6 bases; junction bases outside the gene matches: 7. The CDR3 reads CASSQAPGLAGGPGELFF. In DNA, the CDR3 is TGCGCCAGCAGCCAGGCCCCGGGACTAGCGGGGGGGCCCGGGGAGCTGTTTTTT.

This clonotype occurred many times. The chain employs TRBV10-3 and TRBJ2-5; D is undetermined. The CDR3 spans 12 residues. Per the germline V gene, CDR1 is ENHRY and CDR2 is SYGVKD. V lost 3 bases to trimming and J lost 0 bases, with 2 bases between them. CDR3: CAISDNQETQYF. As DNA, the CDR3 is TGTGCCATCAGTGACAACCAAGAGACCCAGTACTTC.

At least ten counts were recorded for this clonotype. The chain carries TRBV5-1 and TRBJ2-7; the match to TRBD2 covers 10 bases. Losses at the gene ends were 2 bases for V and 3 bases for J; bases not matched to a gene: 8. The V gene's germline CDR1 is SGHRS and CDR2 YFSETQ. The CDR3 covers 16 residues. CDR3 loop: CASSFNPSGSIYEQYF. In nucleotides, the CDR3 is TGCGCCAGCAGCTTCAATCCTAGCGGGAGCATCTACGAGCAGTACTTC.

This clonotype was seen ten or more times. The chain links TRBV27 to TRBJ2-5; perhaps TRBD1 as D (6 bases). Between the trimmed V and J ends, which lost 6 bases and 0 bases, there was a span of 17 bases. This CDR3 comprises 16 residues. Germline V CDR1 and CDR2: MNHEY, SMNVEV (reference sequence). The CDR3 is CASRPTGLPYQETQYF. CDR3 DNA: TGTGCCAGCAGACCAACAGGGTTGCCGTACCAAGAGACCCAGTACTTC.

The J gene is TRBJ2-1, the V gene TRBV9; TRBD2 matches 8 bases. The CDR3 length is 16 residues. The V gene end was trimmed by 0 bases and the J gene end by 7 bases; junction bases not matched to a gene: 9. Looked up from germline, CDR1 is SGDLS and CDR2 is YYNGEE. The CDR3 DNA reads TGTGCCAGCAGCGTAGAATCTAGCGGGTCTTTGAATGAGCAGTTCTTC. Protein product: CASSVESSGSLNEQFF. The complete variable domain, with remaining parts taken from reference TRBV9 and TRBJ2-1, reads DSGVTQTPKHLITATGQRVTLRCSPRSGDLSVYWYQQSLDQGLQFLIQYYNGEERAKGNILERFSAQQFPDLHSELNLSSLELGDSALYFCASSVESSGSLNEQFFGPGTRLTVL.

The chain is built from TRBV28 and TRBJ2-7; 9 bases map to TRBD2. Germline V CDR1 and CDR2: MDHEN, SYDVKM. The CDR3 loop spans 15 amino acids. The V segment lost 3 bases and the J segment 5 bases; nucleotides outside the gene matches: 8. The chain's CDR3 is CASSFTRRGGDEQYV. CDR3 DNA sequence: TGTGCCAGCAGTTTTACGCGGCGGGGGGGGGACGAGCAGTACGTC.

This clonotype has a handful of counts. V gene TRBV6-2 or TRBV6-3 combines with J gene TRBJ2-7; D is unresolved. Looked up from germline, CDR1 is MNHEY and CDR2 is SVGEGT. The CDR3 sequence is 16 residues long. The V end lost 0 bases, the J end lost 1 base, and 13 bases lay between the germline ends. The CDR3 region is CASSYSIRKGSYEQYV. CDR3 nucleotides: TGTGCCAGCAGTTACTCGATAAGGAAGGGATCCTACGAGCAGTACGTC.

This clonotype was counted between two and nine times. The chain joins TRBV4-1 to TRBJ1-1; tentatively, D is TRBD1 (6 bases). The CDR3 spans 14 residues. V was cut by 5 bases and J by 1 base, with 11 bases left in between. The germline gives CDR1 MGHRA, CDR2 YSYEKL. The CDR3 DNA follows: TGCGCCAGCAGCTCCGGACAGACGAACACTGAAGCTTTCTTT. Amino acid sequence: CASSSGQTNTEAFF.

This chain connects TRBV7-8 to TRBJ2-5; D may be TRBD1 or TRBD2 (5 bases each). The CDR3 has 14 amino acids. Per germline, CDR1 SGHVS and CDR2 FQNEAQ. The ends were cut back, 4 bases at V and 4 bases at J, with 13 bases in the middle. This CDR3 reads CASSSGHRGETQYF. The CDR3 DNA reads TGTGCCAGCAGCTCCGGACATCGGGGAGAGACCCAGTACTTC.